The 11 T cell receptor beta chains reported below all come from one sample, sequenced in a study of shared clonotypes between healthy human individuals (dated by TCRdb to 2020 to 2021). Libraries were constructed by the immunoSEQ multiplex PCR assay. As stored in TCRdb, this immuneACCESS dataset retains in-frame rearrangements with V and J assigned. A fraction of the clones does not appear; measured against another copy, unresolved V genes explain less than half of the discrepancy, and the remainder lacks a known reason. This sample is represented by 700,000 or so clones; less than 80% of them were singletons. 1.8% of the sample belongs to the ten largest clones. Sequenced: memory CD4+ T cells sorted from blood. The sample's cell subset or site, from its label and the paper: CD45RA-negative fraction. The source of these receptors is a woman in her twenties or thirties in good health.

The DNA for the CDR3 is TGCGCCAGCAGCGACGGGACCCCTAAAAACATTCAGTACTTC. The encoded protein is CASSDGTPKNIQYF. The rearrangement joins TRBV5-1 to TRBJ2-4; D might be TRBD1 or TRBD2, each matching 5 bases. The CDR3 spans 14 residues. Germline V CDR1 and CDR2: SGHRS, YFSETQ. V gave up 4 bases and J gave up 4 bases, with 12 bases separating them.

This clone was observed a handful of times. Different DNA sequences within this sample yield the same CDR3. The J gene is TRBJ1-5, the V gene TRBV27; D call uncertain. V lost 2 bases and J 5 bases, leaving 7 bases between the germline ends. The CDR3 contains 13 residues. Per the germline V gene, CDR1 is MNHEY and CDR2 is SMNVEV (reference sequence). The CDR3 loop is CASSLGKDQPQHF. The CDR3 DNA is TGTGCCAGCAGTTTAGGGAAGGATCAGCCCCAGCATTTT.

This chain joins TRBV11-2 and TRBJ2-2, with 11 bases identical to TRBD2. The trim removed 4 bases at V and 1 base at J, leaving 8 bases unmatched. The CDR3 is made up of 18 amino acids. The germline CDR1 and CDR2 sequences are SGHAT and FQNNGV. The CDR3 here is CASSSQGSGRGNTGELFF. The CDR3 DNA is TGTGCCAGCAGCTCCCAGGGTAGCGGGAGGGGGAACACCGGGGAGCTGTTTTTT.

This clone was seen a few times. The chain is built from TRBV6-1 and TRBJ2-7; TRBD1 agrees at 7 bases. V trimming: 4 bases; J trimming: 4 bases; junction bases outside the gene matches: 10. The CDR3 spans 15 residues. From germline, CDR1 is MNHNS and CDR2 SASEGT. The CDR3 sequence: CASSVETGSAYEQYF. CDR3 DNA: TGTGCCAGCAGTGTGGAGACAGGGAGTGCATACGAGCAGTACTTC.

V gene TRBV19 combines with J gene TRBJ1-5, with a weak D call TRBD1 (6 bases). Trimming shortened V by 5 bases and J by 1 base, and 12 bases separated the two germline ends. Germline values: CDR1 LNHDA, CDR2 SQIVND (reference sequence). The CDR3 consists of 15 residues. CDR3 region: CASSLQGGSNQPQHF. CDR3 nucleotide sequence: TGTGCCAGTAGTCTACAGGGTGGAAGCAATCAGCCCCAGCATTTT. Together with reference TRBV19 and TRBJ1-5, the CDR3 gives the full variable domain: DGGITQSPKYLFRKEGQNVTLSCEQNLNHDAMYWYRQDPGQGLRLIYYSQIVNDFQKGDIAEGYSVSREKKESFPLTVTSAQKNPTAFYLCASSLQGGSNQPQHFGDGTRLSIL.

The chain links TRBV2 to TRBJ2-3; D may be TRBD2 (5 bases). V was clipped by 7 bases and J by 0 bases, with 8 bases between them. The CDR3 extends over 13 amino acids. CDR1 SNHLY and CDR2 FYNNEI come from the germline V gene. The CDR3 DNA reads TGTGCCAGCACGTGGGAGAGCACAGATACGCAGTATTTT. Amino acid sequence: CASTWESTDTQYF. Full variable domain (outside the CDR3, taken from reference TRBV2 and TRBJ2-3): EPEVTQTPSHQVTQMGQEVILRCVPISNHLYFYWYRQILGQKVEFLVSFYNNEISEKSEIFDDQFSVERPDGSNFTLKIRSTKLEDSAMYFCASTWESTDTQYFGPGTRLTVL.

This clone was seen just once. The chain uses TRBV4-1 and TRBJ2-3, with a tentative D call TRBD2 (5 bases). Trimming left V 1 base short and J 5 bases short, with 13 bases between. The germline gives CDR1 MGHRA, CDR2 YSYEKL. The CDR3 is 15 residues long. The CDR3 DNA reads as TGCGCCAGCAGCCAAGTACGCGGAGAGGGAGATACGCAGTATTTT. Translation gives CASSQVRGEGDTQYF.

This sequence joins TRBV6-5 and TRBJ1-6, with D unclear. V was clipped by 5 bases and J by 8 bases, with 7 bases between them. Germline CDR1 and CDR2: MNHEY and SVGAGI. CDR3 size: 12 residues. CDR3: CASSKRDSPLHF. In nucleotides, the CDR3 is TGTGCCAGCAGTAAGAGGGATTCACCCCTCCACTTT.

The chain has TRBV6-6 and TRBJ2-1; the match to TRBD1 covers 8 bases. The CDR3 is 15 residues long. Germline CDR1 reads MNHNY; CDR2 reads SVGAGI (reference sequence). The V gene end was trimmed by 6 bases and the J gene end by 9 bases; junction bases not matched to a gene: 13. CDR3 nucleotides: TGTGCCAGCAGAATCGGACAGGGCGGCCAGCTTGAGCAGTTCTTC. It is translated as CASRIGQGGQLEQFF.

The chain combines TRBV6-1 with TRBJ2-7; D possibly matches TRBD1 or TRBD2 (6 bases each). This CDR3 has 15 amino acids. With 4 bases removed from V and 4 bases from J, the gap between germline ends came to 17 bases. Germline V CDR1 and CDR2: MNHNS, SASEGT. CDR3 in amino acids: CASSAYREDLYEQYF. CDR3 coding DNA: TGTGCCAGCAGTGCCTACAGGGAGGATCTATACGAGCAGTACTTC.

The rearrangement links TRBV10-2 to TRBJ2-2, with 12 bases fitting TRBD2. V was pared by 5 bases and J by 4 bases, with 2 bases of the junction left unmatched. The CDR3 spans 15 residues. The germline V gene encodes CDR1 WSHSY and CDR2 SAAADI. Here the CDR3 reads CASSRTSGTTGELFF. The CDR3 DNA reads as TGCGCCAGCAGTCGGACTAGCGGGACCACCGGGGAGCTGTTTTTT.